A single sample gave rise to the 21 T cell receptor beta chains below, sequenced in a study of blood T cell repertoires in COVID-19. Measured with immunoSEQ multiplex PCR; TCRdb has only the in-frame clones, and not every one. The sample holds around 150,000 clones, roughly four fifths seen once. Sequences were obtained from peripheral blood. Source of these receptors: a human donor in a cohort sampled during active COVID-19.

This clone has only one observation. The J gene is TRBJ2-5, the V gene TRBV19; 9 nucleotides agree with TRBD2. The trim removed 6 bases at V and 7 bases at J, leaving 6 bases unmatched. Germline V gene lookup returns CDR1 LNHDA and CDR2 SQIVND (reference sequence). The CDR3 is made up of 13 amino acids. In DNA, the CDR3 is TGTGCCAGTAGGCGGGAGGGCCCGGGGACCCAGTACTTC. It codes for CASRREGPGTQYF. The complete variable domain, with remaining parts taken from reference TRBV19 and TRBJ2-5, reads DGGITQSPKYLFRKEGQNVTLSCEQNLNHDAMYWYRQDPGQGLRLIYYSQIVNDFQKGDIAEGYSVSREKKESFPLTVTSAQKNPTAFYLCASRREGPGTQYFGPGTRLLVL.

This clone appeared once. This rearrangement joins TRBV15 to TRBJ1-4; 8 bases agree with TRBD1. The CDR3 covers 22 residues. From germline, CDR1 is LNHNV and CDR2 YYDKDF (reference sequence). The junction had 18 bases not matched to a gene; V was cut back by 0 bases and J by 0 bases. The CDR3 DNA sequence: TGTGCCACCAGCAGAGATTTGCCTGTTCAGGGGGCTGTAGGGGCAACTAATGAAAAACTGTTTTTT. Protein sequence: CATSRDLPVQGAVGATNEKLFF.

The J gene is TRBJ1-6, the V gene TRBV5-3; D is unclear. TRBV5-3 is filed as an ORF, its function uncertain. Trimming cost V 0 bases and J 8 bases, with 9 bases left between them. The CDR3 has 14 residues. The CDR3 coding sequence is TGTGCCAGAAGCTTGGCCGGGTGGTATTCACCCCTCCACTTT. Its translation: CARSLAGWYSPLHF.

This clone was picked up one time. The CDR3 spells CASSSVQTQYF. The CDR3 DNA reads TGTGCCAGTTCGTCCGTCCAGACCCAGTACTTC. V usage is TRBV2 and J usage is TRBJ2-5; D remains ambiguous. Deletions cut 9 bases from V and 6 bases from J, with 11 bases between. Germline-derived CDR1 and CDR2 are SNHLY and FYNNEI. This CDR3 contains 11 residues. Filled out from reference TRBV2 and TRBJ2-5, the complete variable domain reads EPEVTQTPSHQVTQMGQEVILRCVPISNHLYFYWYRQILGQKVEFLVSFYNNEISEKSEIFDDQFSVERPDGSNFTLKIRSTKLEDSAMYFCASSSVQTQYFGPGTRLLVL.

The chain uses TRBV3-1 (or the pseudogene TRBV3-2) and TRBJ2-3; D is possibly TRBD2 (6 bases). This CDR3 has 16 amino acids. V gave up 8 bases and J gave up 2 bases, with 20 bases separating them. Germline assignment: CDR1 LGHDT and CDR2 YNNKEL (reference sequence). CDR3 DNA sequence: TGTGCCAGCTCTGGTTCCCCTAGCGAGATCACAGATACGCAGTATTTT. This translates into CASSGSPSEITDTQYF.

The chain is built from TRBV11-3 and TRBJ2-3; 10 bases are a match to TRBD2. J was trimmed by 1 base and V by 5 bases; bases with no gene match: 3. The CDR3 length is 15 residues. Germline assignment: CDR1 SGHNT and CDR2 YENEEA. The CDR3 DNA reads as TGTGCCAGCAGCGAGGGGACTAGCGGCACAGATACGCAGTATTTT. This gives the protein CASSEGTSGTDTQYF.

The CDR3 reads CSVPTGGVNTEAFF. For the CDR3, the DNA is TGCAGCGTTCCGACAGGGGGAGTGAACACTGAAGCTTTCTTT. The chain couples TRBV29-1 to TRBJ1-1; 9 bases match TRBD1. From germline, CDR1 is SQVTM and CDR2 ANQGSEA. V was clipped by 5 bases and J by 0 bases; unmatched bases: 4. This CDR3 is built from 14 residues.

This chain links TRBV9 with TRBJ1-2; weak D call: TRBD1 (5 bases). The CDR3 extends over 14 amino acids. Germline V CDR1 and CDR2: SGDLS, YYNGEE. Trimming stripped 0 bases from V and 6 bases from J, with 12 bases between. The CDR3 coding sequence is TGTGCCAGCAGCGTAGGTCCAGGGCTTGATGGCTACACCTTC. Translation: CASSVGPGLDGYTF.

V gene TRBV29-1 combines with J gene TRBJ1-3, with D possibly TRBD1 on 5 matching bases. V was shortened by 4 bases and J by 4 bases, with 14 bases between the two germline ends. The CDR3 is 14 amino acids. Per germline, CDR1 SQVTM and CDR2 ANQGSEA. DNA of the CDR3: TGCAGCGTTGGGACCGGGACTAGGGGAAACACCATATATTTT. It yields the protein CSVGTGTRGNTIYF.

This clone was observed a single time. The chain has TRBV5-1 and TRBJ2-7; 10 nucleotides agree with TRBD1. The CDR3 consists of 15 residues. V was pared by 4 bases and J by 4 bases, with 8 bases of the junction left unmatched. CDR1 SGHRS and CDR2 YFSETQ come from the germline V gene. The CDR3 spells CASSPGGTGVYEQYF. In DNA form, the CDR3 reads TGCGCCAGCAGCCCGGGAGGGACAGGGGTTTACGAGCAGTACTTC.

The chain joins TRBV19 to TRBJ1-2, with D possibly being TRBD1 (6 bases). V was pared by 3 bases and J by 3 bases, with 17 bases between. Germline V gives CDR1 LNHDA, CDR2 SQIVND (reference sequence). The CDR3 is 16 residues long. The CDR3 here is CASSMGHPNGDYGYTF. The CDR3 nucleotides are TGTGCCAGTAGTATGGGACACCCCAACGGTGACTATGGCTACACCTTC. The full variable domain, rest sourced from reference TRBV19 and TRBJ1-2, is DGGITQSPKYLFRKEGQNVTLSCEQNLNHDAMYWYRQDPGQGLRLIYYSQIVNDFQKGDIAEGYSVSREKKESFPLTVTSAQKNPTAFYLCASSMGHPNGDYGYTFGSGTRLTVV.

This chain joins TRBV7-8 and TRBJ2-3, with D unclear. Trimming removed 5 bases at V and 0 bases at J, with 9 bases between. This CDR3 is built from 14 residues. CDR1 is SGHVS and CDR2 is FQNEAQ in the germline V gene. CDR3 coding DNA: TGTGCCAGCAGCATCGGGTTGAGCACAGATACGCAGTATTTT. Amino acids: CASSIGLSTDTQYF.

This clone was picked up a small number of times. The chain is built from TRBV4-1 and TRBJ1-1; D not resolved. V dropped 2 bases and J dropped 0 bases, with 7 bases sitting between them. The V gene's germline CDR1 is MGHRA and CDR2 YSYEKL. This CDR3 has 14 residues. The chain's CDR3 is CASSQPGMNTEAFF. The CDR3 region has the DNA TGCGCCAGCAGCCAACCGGGAATGAACACTGAAGCTTTCTTT.

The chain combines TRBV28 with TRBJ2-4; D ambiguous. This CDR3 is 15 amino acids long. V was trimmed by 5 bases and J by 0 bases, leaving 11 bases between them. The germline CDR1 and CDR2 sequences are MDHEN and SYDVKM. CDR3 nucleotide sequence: TGTGCCAGCAGTCCGTACAGTACAGCCAAAAACATTCAGTACTTC. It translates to CASSPYSTAKNIQYF.

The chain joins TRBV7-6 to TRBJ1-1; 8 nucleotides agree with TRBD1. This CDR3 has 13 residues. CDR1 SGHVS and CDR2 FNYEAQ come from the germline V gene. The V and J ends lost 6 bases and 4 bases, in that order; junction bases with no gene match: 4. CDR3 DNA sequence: TGTGCCAGCAGGAGAACAGGGGGCACTGAAGCTTTCTTT. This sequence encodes CASRRTGGTEAFF.

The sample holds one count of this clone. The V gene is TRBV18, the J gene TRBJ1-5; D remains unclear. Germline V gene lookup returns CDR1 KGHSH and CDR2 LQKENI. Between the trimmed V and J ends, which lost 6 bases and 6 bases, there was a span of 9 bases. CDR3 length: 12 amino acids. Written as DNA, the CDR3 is TGTGCCAGCTCGCCTTCGGGTCAGCCCCAGCATTTT. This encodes CASSPSGQPQHF.

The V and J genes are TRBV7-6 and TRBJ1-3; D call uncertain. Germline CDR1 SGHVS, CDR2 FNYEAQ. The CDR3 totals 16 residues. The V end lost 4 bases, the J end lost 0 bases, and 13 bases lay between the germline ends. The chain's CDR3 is CASSSPPRDSGNTIYF. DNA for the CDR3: TGTGCCAGCAGCTCACCACCCCGGGACTCTGGAAACACCATATATTTT. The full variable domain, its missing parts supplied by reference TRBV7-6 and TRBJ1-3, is GAGVSQSPRYKVTKRGQDVALRCDPISGHVSLYWYRQALGQGPEFLTYFNYEAQQDKSGLPNDRFSAERPEGSISTLTIQRTEQRDSAMYRCASSSPPRDSGNTIYFGEGSWLTVV.

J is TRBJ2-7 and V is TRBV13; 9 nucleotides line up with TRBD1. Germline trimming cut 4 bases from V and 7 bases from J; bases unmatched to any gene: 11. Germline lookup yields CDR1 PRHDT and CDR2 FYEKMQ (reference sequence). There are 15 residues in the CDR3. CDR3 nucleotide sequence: TGTGCCAGCAGCTCGTCCGGGACAGGGACGAGGGAGCAGTACTTC. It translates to CASSSSGTGTREQYF.

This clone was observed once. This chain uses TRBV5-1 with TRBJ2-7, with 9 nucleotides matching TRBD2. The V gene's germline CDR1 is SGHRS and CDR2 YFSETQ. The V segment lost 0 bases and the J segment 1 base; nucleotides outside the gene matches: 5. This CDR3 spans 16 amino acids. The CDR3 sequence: CASSLAARGGSYEQYF. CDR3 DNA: TGCGCCAGCAGCTTGGCCGCGCGGGGGGGATCCTACGAGCAGTACTTC.

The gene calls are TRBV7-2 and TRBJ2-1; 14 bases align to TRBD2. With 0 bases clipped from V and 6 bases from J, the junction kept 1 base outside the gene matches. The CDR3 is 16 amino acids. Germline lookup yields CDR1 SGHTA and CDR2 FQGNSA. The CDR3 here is CASSLAGTSGSNEQFF. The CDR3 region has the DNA TGTGCCAGCAGCTTAGCCGGGACTAGCGGGAGCAATGAGCAGTTCTTC.

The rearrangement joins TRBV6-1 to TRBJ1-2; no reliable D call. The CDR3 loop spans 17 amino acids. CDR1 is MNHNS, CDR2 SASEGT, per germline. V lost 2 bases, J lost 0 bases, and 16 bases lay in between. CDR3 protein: CASSEPVGRLTNYGYTF. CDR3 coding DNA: TGTGCCAGCAGTGAACCCGTTGGGAGATTAACTAACTATGGCTACACCTTC.